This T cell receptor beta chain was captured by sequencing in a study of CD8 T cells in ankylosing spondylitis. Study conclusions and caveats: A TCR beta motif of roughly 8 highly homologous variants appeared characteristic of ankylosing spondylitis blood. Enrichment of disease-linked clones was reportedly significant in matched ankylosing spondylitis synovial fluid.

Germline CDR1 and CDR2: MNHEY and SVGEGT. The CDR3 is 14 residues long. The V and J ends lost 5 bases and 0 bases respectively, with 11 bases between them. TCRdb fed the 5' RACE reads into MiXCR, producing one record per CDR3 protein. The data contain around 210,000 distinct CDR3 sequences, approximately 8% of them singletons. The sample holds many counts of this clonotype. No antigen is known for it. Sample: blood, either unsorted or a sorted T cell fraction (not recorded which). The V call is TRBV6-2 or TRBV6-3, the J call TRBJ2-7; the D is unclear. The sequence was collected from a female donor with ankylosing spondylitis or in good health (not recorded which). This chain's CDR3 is CASSQTLSSYEQYF. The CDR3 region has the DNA TGTGCCAGCAGTCAGACTCTGAGCTCCTACGAGCAGTACTTC.